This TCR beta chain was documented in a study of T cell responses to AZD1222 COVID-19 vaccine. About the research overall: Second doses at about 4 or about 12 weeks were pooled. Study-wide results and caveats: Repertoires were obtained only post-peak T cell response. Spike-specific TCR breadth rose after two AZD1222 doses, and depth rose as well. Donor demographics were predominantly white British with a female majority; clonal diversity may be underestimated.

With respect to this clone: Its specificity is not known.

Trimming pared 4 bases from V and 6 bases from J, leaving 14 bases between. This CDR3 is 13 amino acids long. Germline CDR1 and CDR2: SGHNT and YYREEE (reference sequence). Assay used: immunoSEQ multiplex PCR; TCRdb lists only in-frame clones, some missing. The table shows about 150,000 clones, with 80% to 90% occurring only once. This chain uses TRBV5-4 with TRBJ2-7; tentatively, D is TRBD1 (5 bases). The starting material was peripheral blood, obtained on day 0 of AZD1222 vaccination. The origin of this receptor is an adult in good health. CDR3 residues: CASSPSTGFEQYF. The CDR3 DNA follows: TGTGCCAGCAGCCCATCAACAGGATTCGAGCAGTACTTC.